This record concerns one T cell receptor (beta chain) sequence. Antigen specificity is unknown. The second PCR ran about 6 to 12 cycles with a sample-barcoded 5' primer and J-beta primers. MiXCR was run by TCRdb on the 5' RACE reads, yielding one entry per CDR3 protein. The table records some 1 million distinct CDR3 sequences, 40% to 45% of them present only once. V was clipped by 3 bases and J by 5 bases, with 14 bases between them. This CDR3 has 14 residues. Germline loops: CDR1 MGHDK, CDR2 SYGVNS. This record comes from a study of blood T cells in healthy people across ages. Study as a whole: Through template switching, about one barcoded beta molecule was captured per two T cells, as measured in model experiments. Study observations and caveats: Since the PBMCs were unsorted, naive and antigen-experienced cells could not be conclusively compared. Per-million-T-cell TCR beta diversity fell roughly linearly with age.

No fewer than 6 million PBMCs went into each sample. Sequences were obtained from blood. The chain couples TRBV25-1 to TRBJ2-7; possibly TRBD1 for D (6 bases). The source of this sequence is an older woman in good health. Here the CDR3 reads CASSEFTGKNEQYF. As DNA, the CDR3 is TGTGCCAGCAGTGAGTTCACAGGGAAGAACGAGCAGTACTTC.